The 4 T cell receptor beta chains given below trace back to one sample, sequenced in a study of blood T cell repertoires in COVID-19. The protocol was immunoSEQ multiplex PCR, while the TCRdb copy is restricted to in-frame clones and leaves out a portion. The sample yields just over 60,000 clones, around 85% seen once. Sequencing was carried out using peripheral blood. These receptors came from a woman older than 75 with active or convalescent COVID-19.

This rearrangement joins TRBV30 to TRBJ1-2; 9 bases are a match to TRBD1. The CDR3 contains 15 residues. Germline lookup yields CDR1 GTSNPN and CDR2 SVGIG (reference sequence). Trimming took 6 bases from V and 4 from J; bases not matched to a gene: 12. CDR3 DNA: TGTGCCTGTTTACTAAGAACAGGGGGCGGCTATGGCTACACCTTC. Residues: CACLLRTGGGYGYTF.

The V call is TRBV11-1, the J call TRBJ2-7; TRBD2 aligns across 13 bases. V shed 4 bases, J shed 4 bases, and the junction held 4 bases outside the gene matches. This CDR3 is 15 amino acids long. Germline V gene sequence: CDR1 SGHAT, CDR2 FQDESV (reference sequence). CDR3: CASSSETSGGYEQYF. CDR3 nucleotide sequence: TGTGCCAGCAGCTCAGAGACTAGCGGGGGGTACGAGCAGTACTTC.

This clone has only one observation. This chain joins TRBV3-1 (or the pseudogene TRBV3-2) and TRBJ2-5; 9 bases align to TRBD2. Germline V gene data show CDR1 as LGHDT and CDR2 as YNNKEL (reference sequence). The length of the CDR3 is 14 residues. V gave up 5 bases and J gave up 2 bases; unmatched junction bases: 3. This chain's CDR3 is CASSALAGQETQYF. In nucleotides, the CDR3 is TGTGCCAGCAGCGCGCTAGCGGGGCAAGAGACCCAGTACTTC.

CDR3 sequence: CASSPTMGGRGRNTGELFF. DNA of the CDR3: TGCGCCAGCAGCCCTACTATGGGGGGGCGGGGCAGGAACACCGGGGAGCTGTTTTTT. The V call is TRBV5-1, the J call TRBJ2-2; possibly TRBD2 for D (7 bases). V was pared by 4 bases and J by 1 base, with 23 bases between. CDR3 length: 19 amino acids. Germline V CDR1 and CDR2: SGHRS, YFSETQ.